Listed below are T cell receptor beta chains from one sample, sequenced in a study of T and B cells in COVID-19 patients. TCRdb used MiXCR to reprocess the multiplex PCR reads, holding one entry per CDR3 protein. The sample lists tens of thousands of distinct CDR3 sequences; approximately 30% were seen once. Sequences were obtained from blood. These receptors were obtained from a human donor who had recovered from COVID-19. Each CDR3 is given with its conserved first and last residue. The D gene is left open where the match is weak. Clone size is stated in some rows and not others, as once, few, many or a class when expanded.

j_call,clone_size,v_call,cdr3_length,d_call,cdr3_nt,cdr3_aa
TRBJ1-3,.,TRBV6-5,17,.,TGTGCCAGCAGTTCCCGTGGGGCCTATTACTCTGGAAACACCATATATTTT,CASSSRGAYYSGNTIYF
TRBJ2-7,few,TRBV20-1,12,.,TGCAGTGCTTCGGCCTCACAGTACGAGCAGTACTTC,CSASASQYEQYF
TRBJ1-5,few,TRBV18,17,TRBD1,TGTGCCAGCTCACCACAGGACAGGGGGCGAGGATCAAGGGCCCAGCATTTT,CASSPQDRGRGSRAQHF
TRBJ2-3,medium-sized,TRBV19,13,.,TGTGCCAGTAATGAGCAGCCGACAGATACGCAGTATTTT,CASNEQPTDTQYF
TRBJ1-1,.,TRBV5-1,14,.,TGCGCCAGCAGCTTCGGGACAAGTAACACTGAAGCTTTCTTT,CASSFGTSNTEAFF
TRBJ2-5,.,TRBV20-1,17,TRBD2,TGCAGTGCTAGAGATAGTAGAACGGGGGGGCTGGAAGAGACCCAGTACTTC,CSARDSRTGGLEETQYF
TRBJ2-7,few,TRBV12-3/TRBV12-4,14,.,TGTGCCAGCAAGTCGGCTGCTACCTCCTACGAGCAGTACTTC,CASKSAATSYEQYF
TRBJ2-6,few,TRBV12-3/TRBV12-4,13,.,TGTGCCAGCACCCCACCTGGGGCCAACGTCCTGACTTTC,CASTPPGANVLTF
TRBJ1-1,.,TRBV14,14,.,TGTGCCAGCAGCCAAGTGAGACCCACCGACGAGGCTTTCTTT,CASSQVRPTDEAFF
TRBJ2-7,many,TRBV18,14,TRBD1,TGTGCCAGCTCACCACGCGATGACAGGGACGAGCAGTACTTC,CASSPRDDRDEQYF
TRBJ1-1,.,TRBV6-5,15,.,TGTGCCAGCAGTGGCCCACTATCTTCGAACACTGAAGCTTTCTTT,CASSGPLSSNTEAFF
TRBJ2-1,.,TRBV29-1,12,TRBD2,TGCAGCGTGGGTAGCGGGGACAATGAGCAGTTCTTC,CSVGSGDNEQFF
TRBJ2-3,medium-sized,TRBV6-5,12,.,TGTGCCAGCAGCCGGACCTCAGATACGCAGTATTTT,CASSRTSDTQYF
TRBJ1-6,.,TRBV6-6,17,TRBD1,TGTGCCAGCAGTTACTCCCCAGGACAGGGCAAAAATTCACCCCTCCACTTT,CASSYSPGQGKNSPLHF
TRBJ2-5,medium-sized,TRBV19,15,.,TGTGCCACCACCCGGGGGCCAGGGGGTGCCGAGACCCAGTACTTC,CATTRGPGGAETQYF
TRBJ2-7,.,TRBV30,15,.,TGTGCCTGGAGCTTCCCGGACAGCCGCTCCTACGAGCAGTACTTC,CAWSFPDSRSYEQYF
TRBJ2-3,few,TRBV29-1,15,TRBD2,TGCAGCGCCTGGGACGGGGGGACCCGCACAGATACGCAGTATTTT,CSAWDGGTRTDTQYF
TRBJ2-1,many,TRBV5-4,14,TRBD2,TGTGCCAGCAGTTCGACTAGCGGGGTTAGGGGGCAGTTCTTC,CASSSTSGVRGQFF
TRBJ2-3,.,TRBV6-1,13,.,TGTGCCAGCAGTCCCCCGGAGTCAGATACGCAGTATTTT,CASSPPESDTQYF
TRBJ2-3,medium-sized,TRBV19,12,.,TGTGCCAGTAGTAGGACCCCAGATACGCAGTATTTT,CASSRTPDTQYF
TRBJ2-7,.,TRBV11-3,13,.,TGTGCCAGCAGCGTCGGGTTGGGCTACGAGCAGTACTTC,CASSVGLGYEQYF
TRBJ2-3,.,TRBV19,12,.,TGTGCCAGTCGGCGCCGGGGAGATACGCAGTATTTT,CASRRRGDTQYF
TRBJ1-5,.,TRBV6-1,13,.,TGTGCCAGCAACATTAGGAACAATCAGCCCCAGCATTTT,CASNIRNNQPQHF
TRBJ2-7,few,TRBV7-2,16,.,TGTGCCAGCAGCTTTAATTCCGGGCCCTCTTCCTACGAGCAGTACTTC,CASSFNSGPSSYEQYF
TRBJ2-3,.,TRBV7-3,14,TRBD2,TGTGCCAGCAGCCACACCAGCGGGGGTATCCCGCAGTATTTT,CASSHTSGGIPQYF
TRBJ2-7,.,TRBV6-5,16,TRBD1,TGTGCCAGCAGTAAGACCGGGACAGGGACTTTTTACGAGCAGTACTTC,CASSKTGTGTFYEQYF
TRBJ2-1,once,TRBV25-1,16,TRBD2,TGTGCCAGCAGTGAATATTTCGCGGGGGGGCAAAATGAGCAGTTCTTC,CASSEYFAGGQNEQFF
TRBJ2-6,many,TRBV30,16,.,TGTGCCTGGAGTCGGGCACGGGCCTCTGGGGCCAACGTCCTGACTTTC,CAWSRARASGANVLTF